A single sample gave rise to the 26 T cell receptor beta chains below, sequenced in a study of vaccination effects on CD4 cells after COVID-19. The data were produced by immunoSEQ multiplex PCR, yet TCRdb's version contains in-frame clones alone and is incomplete. The sample shows more than 20,000 clones, 75% to 85% of them seen only once. Their cognate antigens are unknown. Sequencing was preceded by expansion of antigen-specific CD4+ T cells with viral peptide pools in the ViraFEST assay. Isolating CD4+ T cells followed about 11 days of culture. The person acquired a PCR-confirmed SARS-CoV-2 infection between March and December 2020. The source material was CD4+ T cells from PBMCs cultured with a peptide pool, sampled before COVID-19 vaccination. The receptors originated from a human donor who had a prior SARS-CoV-2 infection.

The J gene is TRBJ2-2, the V gene TRBV6-5; D remains ambiguous. Germline V gene sequence: CDR1 MNHEY, CDR2 SVGAGI. V gave up 7 bases and J gave up 5 bases, with 11 bases separating them. The length of the CDR3 is 13 residues. The CDR3 bases are TGTGCCAGCATTACGGATGGAACCGGGGAGCTGTTTTTT. Its protein is CASITDGTGELFF.

This chain links TRBV19 with TRBJ1-1, with 7 positions matching TRBD1. The germline V gene has CDR1 LNHDA and CDR2 SQIVND (reference sequence). Unmatched junction bases numbered 6, after V lost 2 bases and J lost 3 bases. This CDR3 comprises 15 residues. For the CDR3, the DNA is TGTGCCAGTAGTATACGACAGGGTTCGGACACTGAAGCTTTCTTT. It encodes CASSIRQGSDTEAFF.

Concerning this clone: The junction departs from the called germline gene at one end, perhaps through a read error. The chain combines TRBV5-4 with TRBJ1-6, with 9 positions matching TRBD1. Germline V gene sequence: CDR1 SGHNT, CDR2 YYREEE (reference sequence). This CDR3 is 13 amino acids long. In DNA form, the CDR3 reads TGTGCCAGCAGCTTGGTGTGCGGACAGGGGTTCCCCTTT. This sequence encodes CASSLVCGQGFPF.

The chain joins TRBV7-2 to TRBJ2-2; D might be TRBD1 (5 bases). Trimming pared 7 bases from V and 3 bases from J, leaving 27 bases between. The germline CDR1 and CDR2 sequences are SGHTA and FQGNSA. The CDR3 is 19 residues long. The CDR3 loop is CASMIRARGRAEYTGELFF. In DNA form, the CDR3 reads TGTGCCAGCATGATAAGAGCAAGAGGCAGGGCGGAGTACACCGGGGAGCTGTTTTTT.

The count of this clone is one. The gene calls are TRBV27 and TRBJ2-1; 7 positions match TRBD2. The junction had 3 bases not matched to a gene; V was cut back by 4 bases and J by 0 bases. Germline assignment: CDR1 MNHEY and CDR2 SMNVEV (reference sequence). The CDR3 totals 15 residues. The CDR3 loop reads CASSSSGSSYNEQFF. Written as DNA, the CDR3 is TGTGCCAGCAGTTCTAGCGGCAGCTCCTACAATGAGCAGTTCTTC.

The rearrangement uses TRBV18 and TRBJ2-1; possibly TRBD2 for D (6 bases). The V and J ends lost 3 bases and 5 bases respectively, with 17 bases between them. CDR1 is KGHSH, CDR2 LQKENI, per germline. CDR3 size: 16 residues. The CDR3 here is CASSPQFGGPDNEQFF. CDR3 DNA sequence: TGTGCCAGCTCACCCCAATTCGGAGGGCCGGACAATGAGCAGTTCTTC.

The J gene is TRBJ1-6, the V gene TRBV27; a weak D match, TRBD1 (5 bases). Trimming left V 3 bases short and J 0 bases short, with 9 bases between. The CDR3 is made up of 16 amino acids. Germline loops: CDR1 MNHEY, CDR2 SMNVEV (reference sequence). The CDR3 reads CASSFEGSSYNSPLHF. The DNA for the CDR3 is TGTGCCAGCAGTTTTGAGGGGAGCTCCTATAATTCACCCCTCCACTTT.

This clone was found once. V gene TRBV2 combines with J gene TRBJ2-1, with D possibly matching TRBD1 (6 bases). The germline gives CDR1 SNHLY, CDR2 FYNNEI. The CDR3 is 14 residues long. With 5 bases removed from V and 6 bases from J, the gap between germline ends came to 14 bases. The CDR3 DNA is TGTGCCAGCAGTAGGGACAATACCGCCAATGAGCAGTTCTTC. Translating gives CASSRDNTANEQFF.

As DNA, the CDR3 is TGTGCCAGCAGCCAAGTTTCCGGGGAGCTGTTTTTT. As protein: CASSQVSGELFF. This chain uses TRBV14 with TRBJ2-2; D gene uncertain. V was trimmed by 1 base and J by 6 bases, leaving 3 bases between them. In germline, CDR1 is SGHDN, CDR2 FVKESK. The CDR3 has 12 residues.

The gene calls are TRBV5-4 and TRBJ2-5; 12 bases fit TRBD2. The V and J ends lost 3 bases and 1 base, in that order; junction bases with no gene match: 7. CDR3 size: 17 residues. Germline V CDR1 and CDR2: SGHNT, YYREEE (reference sequence). The DNA of the CDR3 is TGTGCCAGCAGCTCTCCAACTAGCGGGAGGTCCCAAGAGACCCAGTACTTC. Translating it yields CASSSPTSGRSQETQYF.

This clone turned up a few times. The rearrangement links TRBV7-3 to TRBJ2-7; TRBD2 matches at 10 bases. The V gene's germline CDR1 is SGHTA and CDR2 FQGTGA. This CDR3 has 14 amino acids. The junction had 11 bases not matched to a gene; V was cut back by 5 bases and J by 10 bases. The CDR3 region has the DNA TGTGCCAGCAGCCCAACCTGGACTAGCGGTATACAGTACTTC. Amino acid sequence: CASSPTWTSGIQYF. Full variable domain (missing parts from reference TRBV7-3 and TRBJ2-7): GAGVSQTPSNKVTEKGKYVELRCDPISGHTALYWYRQSLGQGPEFLIYFQGTGAADDSGLPNDRFFAVRPEGSVSTLKIQRTERGDSAVYLCASSPTWTSGIQYFGPGTRLTVT.

The chain links TRBV21-1 to TRBJ1-6. TRBV21-1 is noted as a pseudogene. The CDR3 consists of 17 residues. The CDR3 nucleotides are TGTGCCAGCAGCCGCCGGGGGAGGGGCCCCTCCAGTTCACCCCTCCACTTT. Translation: CASSRRGRGPSSSPLHF.

The chain employs TRBV2 and TRBJ1-2; possibly TRBD1 for D (5 bases). V gave up 7 bases and J gave up 5 bases, with 17 bases separating them. This CDR3 spans 14 amino acids. The germline V gene encodes CDR1 SNHLY and CDR2 FYNNEI. Written as DNA, the CDR3 is TGTGCCAGCAAGTTTCAGGGTTCGAGGTATGGCTACACCTTC. Protein product: CASKFQGSRYGYTF. Based on the CDR3 plus reference TRBV2 and TRBJ1-2, the full variable domain is EPEVTQTPSHQVTQMGQEVILRCVPISNHLYFYWYRQILGQKVEFLVSFYNNEISEKSEIFDDQFSVERPDGSNFTLKIRSTKLEDSAMYFCASKFQGSRYGYTFGSGTRLTVV.

The count of this clone is one. The chain has TRBV19 and TRBJ1-5; possible D gene TRBD1, 6 bases. Germline V gene lookup returns CDR1 LNHDA and CDR2 SQIVND (reference sequence). V was cut by 5 bases and J by 5 bases, with 13 bases left in between. The CDR3 length is 14 residues. CDR3 protein: CASSSRQAHQPQHF. The CDR3 DNA reads as TGTGCCAGTAGTTCTCGACAGGCGCATCAGCCCCAGCATTTT.

The CDR3 region has the DNA TGTGCCAGCAATAGCAATCAGCCCCAGCATTTT. This encodes CASNSNQPQHF. V and J are TRBV6-5 and TRBJ1-5; no firm D call. The V gene's germline CDR1 is MNHEY and CDR2 SVGAGI. Between the trimmed V and J ends, which lost 7 bases and 0 bases, there was a span of 1 base. CDR3 length: 11 residues.

V is TRBV11-3 and J is TRBJ2-2, with D hard to call. With 0 bases removed from V and 6 bases from J, the gap between germline ends came to 2 bases. Germline lookup yields CDR1 SGHNT and CDR2 YENEEA. This CDR3 is 12 amino acids long. CDR3 sequence (DNA): TGTGCCAGCAGCTTAGATCCCGGGGAGCTGTTTTTT. Its translation is CASSLDPGELFF.

The chain carries TRBV6-2 or TRBV6-3 and TRBJ2-1; 9 bases line up with TRBD2. Trimming at V came to 2 bases and at J to 6 bases, leaving 2 bases not matched to a gene. Germline V gene lookup returns CDR1 MNHEY and CDR2 SVGEGT. There are 14 residues in the CDR3. The DNA for the CDR3 is TGTGCCAGCAGTTACGGACTAGCGCTCAATGAGCAGTTCTTC. As protein: CASSYGLALNEQFF.

This chain joins TRBV18 and TRBJ1-4, with D uncertain. V was shortened by 3 bases and J by 2 bases, with 13 bases between the two germline ends. Germline V lookup: CDR1 KGHSH, CDR2 LQKENI. CDR3 length: 16 amino acids. CDR3 DNA: TGTGCCAGCTCACCCCAAGGGCGGTCTACTAATGAAAAACTGTTTTTT. This encodes CASSPQGRSTNEKLFF.

The gene calls are TRBV12-5 and TRBJ2-1; 7 bases fit TRBD2. With V trimmed by 5 bases and J by 12 bases, 7 bases remained unmatched. Germline loops: CDR1 LGHNT, CDR2 FRNRAP. The CDR3 has 12 residues. The CDR3 loop reads CASGRPASGQFF. Here the CDR3 DNA reads TGTGCTAGTGGTCGCCCAGCTAGCGGGCAGTTCTTC.

V and J are TRBV14 and TRBJ1-1; D perhaps matches TRBD1 (5 bases). V was trimmed by 0 bases and J by 1 base, leaving 15 bases between them. CDR3 length: 17 residues. CDR1 and CDR2 from the germline V gene are SGHDN and FVKESK. The CDR3 sequence: CASSQEGLFRANTEAFF. The DNA of the CDR3 is TGTGCCAGCAGCCAAGAGGGGCTCTTTCGGGCGAACACTGAAGCTTTCTTT.

This clone has a handful of counts. The rearrangement joins TRBV11-2 to TRBJ1-3; maybe TRBD1 (5 bases). Trimming shortened V by 5 bases and J by 9 bases, and 14 bases separated the two germline ends. This CDR3 region has 13 residues. Germline V gene lookup returns CDR1 SGHAT and CDR2 FQNNGV. The CDR3 reads CASSPDSLTTIYF. For the CDR3, the DNA is TGTGCCAGCAGCCCCGACAGCCTCACCACCATATATTTT.

The chain is built from TRBV27 and TRBJ2-7, with D uncertain. Trimming removed 1 base from V and 2 bases from J, with 9 bases in between. There are 14 residues in the CDR3. Per the germline V gene, CDR1 is MNHEY and CDR2 is SMNVEV (reference sequence). The CDR3 loop is CASSLFSHAYEQYF. In DNA form, the CDR3 reads TGTGCCAGCAGTTTATTCTCTCACGCCTACGAGCAGTACTTC.

The gene calls are TRBV12-5 and TRBJ1-4, with TRBD1 identical over 7 bases. The junction had 7 bases not matched to a gene; V was cut back by 4 bases and J by 8 bases. The CDR3 has 14 residues. CDR1 is LGHNT, CDR2 FRNRAP, per germline. DNA for the CDR3: TGTGCTAGTGGTTCGGGGACAGTGGGAGAAAAACTGTTTTTT. Protein product: CASGSGTVGEKLFF.

In this sample, this clone turned up a few times. V gene TRBV5-1 combines with J gene TRBJ1-2; no definite D call. The CDR3 sequence is 14 residues long. Germline CDR1 is SGHRS and CDR2 is YFSETQ. Trimming removed 0 bases from V and 5 bases from J, with 11 bases in between. This CDR3 reads CASSLVLPMYGYTF. In nucleotides, the CDR3 is TGCGCCAGCAGCTTGGTGCTGCCTATGTATGGCTACACCTTC. The complete variable domain, with remaining parts taken from reference TRBV5-1 and TRBJ1-2, reads KAGVTQTPRYLIKTRGQQVTLSCSPISGHRSVSWYQQTPGQGLQFLFEYFSETQRNKGNFPGRFSGRQFSNSRSEMNVSTLELGDSALYLCASSLVLPMYGYTFGSGTRLTVV.

The chain combines TRBV6-5 with TRBJ2-2; 7 nucleotides match TRBD2. Germline trimming cut 2 bases from V and 2 bases from J; bases unmatched to any gene: 2. Germline V gene sequence: CDR1 MNHEY, CDR2 SVGAGI. The CDR3 has 15 residues. CDR3 residues: CASSYKRGNTGELFF. DNA for the CDR3: TGTGCCAGCAGTTACAAGCGGGGAAACACCGGGGAGCTGTTTTTT.

The CDR3 DNA is TGCAGCGTTGAGCCAGGGTCTGGAAACACCATATATTTT. It encodes CSVEPGSGNTIYF. V gene TRBV29-1 combines with J gene TRBJ1-3; D possibly corresponds to TRBD1 (5 bases). Germline values: CDR1 SQVTM, CDR2 ANQGSEA. The CDR3 length is 13 residues. The V and J ends lost 3 bases and 1 base respectively, with 7 bases between them. Full variable domain (outside the CDR3, taken from reference TRBV29-1 and TRBJ1-3): SAVISQKPSRDICQRGTSLTIQCQVDSQVTMMFWYRQQPGQSLTLIATANQGSEATYESGFVIDKFPISRPNLTFSTLTVSNMSPEDSSIYLCSVEPGSGNTIYFGEGSWLTVV.